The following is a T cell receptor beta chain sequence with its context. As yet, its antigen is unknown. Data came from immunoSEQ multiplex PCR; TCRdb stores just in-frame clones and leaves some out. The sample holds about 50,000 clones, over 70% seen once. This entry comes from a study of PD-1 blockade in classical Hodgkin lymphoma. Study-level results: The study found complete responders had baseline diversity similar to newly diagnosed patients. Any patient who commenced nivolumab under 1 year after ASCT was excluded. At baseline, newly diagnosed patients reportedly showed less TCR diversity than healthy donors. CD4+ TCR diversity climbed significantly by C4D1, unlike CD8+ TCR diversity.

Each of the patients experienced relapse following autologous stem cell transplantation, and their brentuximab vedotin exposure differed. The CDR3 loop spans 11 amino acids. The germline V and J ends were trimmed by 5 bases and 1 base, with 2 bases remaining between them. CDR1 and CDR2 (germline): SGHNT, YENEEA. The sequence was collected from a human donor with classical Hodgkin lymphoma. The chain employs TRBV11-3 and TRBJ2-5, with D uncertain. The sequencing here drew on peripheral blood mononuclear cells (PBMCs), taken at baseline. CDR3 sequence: CASSTQETQYF. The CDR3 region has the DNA TGTGCCAGCAGCACCCAAGAGACCCAGTACTTC.